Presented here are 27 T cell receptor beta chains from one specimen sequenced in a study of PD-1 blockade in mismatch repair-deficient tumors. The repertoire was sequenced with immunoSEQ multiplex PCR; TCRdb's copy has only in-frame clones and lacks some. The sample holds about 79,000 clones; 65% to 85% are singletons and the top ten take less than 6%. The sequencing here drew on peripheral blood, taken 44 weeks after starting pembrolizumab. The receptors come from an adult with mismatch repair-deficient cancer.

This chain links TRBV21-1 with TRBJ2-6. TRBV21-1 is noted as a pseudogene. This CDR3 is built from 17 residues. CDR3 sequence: CASSKCQGLAGANVLTF. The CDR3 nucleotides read TGTGCCAGCAGCAAATGCCAAGGGTTGGCAGGGGCCAACGTCCTGACTTTC.

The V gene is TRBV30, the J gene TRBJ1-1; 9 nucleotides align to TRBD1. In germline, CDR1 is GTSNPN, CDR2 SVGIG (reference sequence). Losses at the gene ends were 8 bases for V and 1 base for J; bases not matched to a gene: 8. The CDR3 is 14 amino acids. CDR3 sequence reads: CARGWGQGNTEAFF. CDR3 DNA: TGTGCCCGAGGGTGGGGACAGGGGAACACTGAAGCTTTCTTT.

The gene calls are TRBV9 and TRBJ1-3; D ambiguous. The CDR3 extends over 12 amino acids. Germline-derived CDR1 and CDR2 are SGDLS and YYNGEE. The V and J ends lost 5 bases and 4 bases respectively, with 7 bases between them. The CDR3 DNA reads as TGTGCCAGCAGTATAACAGGAAACACCATATATTTT. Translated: CASSITGNTIYF. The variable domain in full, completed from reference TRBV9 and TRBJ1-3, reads DSGVTQTPKHLITATGQRVTLRCSPRSGDLSVYWYQQSLDQGLQFLIQYYNGEERAKGNILERFSAQQFPDLHSELNLSSLELGDSALYFCASSITGNTIYFGEGSWLTVV.

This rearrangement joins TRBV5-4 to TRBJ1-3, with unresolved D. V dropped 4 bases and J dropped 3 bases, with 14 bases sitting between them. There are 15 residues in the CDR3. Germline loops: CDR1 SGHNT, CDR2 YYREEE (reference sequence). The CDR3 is CASSRRVSGGNTIYF. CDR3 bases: TGTGCCAGCAGCCGACGGGTGTCCGGTGGAAACACCATATATTTT.

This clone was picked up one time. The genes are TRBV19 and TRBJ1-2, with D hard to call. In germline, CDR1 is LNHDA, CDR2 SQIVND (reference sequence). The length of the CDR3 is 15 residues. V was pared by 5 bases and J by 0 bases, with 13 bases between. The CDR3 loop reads CASSPPSLSNYGYTF. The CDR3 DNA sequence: TGTGCCAGTAGTCCACCCTCGCTCTCTAACTATGGCTACACCTTC.

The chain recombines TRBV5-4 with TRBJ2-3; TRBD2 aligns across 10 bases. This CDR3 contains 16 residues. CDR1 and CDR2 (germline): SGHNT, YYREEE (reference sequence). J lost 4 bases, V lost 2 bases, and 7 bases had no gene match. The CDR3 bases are TGTGCCAGCAGCTTTACGGGGACTAGCGTCCCAGATACGCAGTATTTT. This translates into CASSFTGTSVPDTQYF.

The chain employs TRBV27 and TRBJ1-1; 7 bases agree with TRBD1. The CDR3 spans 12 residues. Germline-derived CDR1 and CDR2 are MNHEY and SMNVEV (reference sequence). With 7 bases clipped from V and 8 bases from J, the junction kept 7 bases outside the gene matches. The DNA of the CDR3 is TGTGCCAGCACCAGGGGGGGGACCGAAGCTTTCTTT. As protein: CASTRGGTEAFF.

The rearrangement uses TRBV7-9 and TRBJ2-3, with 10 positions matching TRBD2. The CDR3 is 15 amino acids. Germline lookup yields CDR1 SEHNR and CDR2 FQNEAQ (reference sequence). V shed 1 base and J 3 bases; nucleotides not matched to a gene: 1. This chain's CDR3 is CASSLVSGRTDTQYF. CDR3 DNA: TGTGCCAGCAGCTTAGTTAGCGGGAGGACAGATACGCAGTATTTT.

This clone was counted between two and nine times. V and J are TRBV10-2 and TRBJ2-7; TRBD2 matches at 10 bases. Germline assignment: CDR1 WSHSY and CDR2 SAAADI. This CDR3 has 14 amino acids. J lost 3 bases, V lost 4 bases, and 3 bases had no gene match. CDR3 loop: CASSGTSGIYEQYF. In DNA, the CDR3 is TGCGCCAGCAGTGGGACTAGCGGAATCTACGAGCAGTACTTC.

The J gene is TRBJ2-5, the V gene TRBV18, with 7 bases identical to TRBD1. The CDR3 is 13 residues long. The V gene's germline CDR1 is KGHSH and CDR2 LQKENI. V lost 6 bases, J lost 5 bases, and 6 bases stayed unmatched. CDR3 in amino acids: CASSPDREETQYF. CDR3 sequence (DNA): TGTGCCAGCTCCCCCGACAGGGAGGAGACCCAGTACTTC.

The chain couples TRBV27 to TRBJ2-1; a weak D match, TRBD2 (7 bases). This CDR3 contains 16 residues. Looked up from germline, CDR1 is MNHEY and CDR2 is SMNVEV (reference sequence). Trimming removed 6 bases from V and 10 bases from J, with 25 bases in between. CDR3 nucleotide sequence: TGTGCCAGCAGCGCCATCGGAGCGGGACAACCGTGGGAGCAGTTCTTC. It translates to CASSAIGAGQPWEQFF.

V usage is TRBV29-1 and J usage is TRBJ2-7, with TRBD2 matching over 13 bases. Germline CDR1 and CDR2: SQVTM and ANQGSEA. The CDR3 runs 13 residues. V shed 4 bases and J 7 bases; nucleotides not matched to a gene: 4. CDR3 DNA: TGCAGCGTTGCGGGACTAGCGGGACTGGAGCAGTACTTC. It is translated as CSVAGLAGLEQYF.

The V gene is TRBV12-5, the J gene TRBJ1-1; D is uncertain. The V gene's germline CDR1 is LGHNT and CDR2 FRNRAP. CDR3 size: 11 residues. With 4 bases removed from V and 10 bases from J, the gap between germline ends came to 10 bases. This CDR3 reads CASGSAYGAFF. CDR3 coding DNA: TGTGCTAGTGGTTCCGCATACGGAGCTTTCTTT.

The CDR3 bases are TGTGCCAGCAGCCCATATTCGGGACAGGGCTCTGGGGCCAACGTCCTGACTTTC. Its translation: CASSPYSGQGSGANVLTF. The chain joins TRBV14 to TRBJ2-6; 9 positions match TRBD1. In germline, CDR1 is SGHDN, CDR2 FVKESK. The CDR3 length is 18 residues. V shed 4 bases and J 0 bases; nucleotides not matched to a gene: 7.

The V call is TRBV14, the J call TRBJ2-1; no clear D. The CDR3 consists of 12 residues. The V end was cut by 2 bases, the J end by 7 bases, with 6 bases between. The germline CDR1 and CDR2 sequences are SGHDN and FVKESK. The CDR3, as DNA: TGTGCCAGCAGCCAAATTCCAAATGAGCAGTTCTTC. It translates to CASSQIPNEQFF.

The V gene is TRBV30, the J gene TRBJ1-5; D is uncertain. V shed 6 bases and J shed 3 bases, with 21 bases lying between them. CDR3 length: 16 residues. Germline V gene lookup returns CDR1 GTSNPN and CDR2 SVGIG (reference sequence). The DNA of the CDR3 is TGTGCCTGTCTGACCCCCGGACCAGGCTCCAATCAGCCCCAGCATTTT. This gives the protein CACLTPGPGSNQPQHF.

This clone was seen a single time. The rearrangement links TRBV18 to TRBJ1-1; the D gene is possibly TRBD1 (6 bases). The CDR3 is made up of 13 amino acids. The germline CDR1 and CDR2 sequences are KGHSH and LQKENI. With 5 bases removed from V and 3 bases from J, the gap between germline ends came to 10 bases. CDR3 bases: TGTGCCAGCTCAGGGGGCGCGGACACTGAAGCTTTCTTT. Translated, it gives CASSGGADTEAFF. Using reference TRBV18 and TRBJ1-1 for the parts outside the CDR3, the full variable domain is NAGVMQNPRHLVRRRGQEARLRCSPMKGHSHVYWYRQLPEEGLKFMVYLQKENIIDESGMPKERFSAEFPKEGPSILRIQQVVRGDSAAYFCASSGGADTEAFFGQGTRLTVV.

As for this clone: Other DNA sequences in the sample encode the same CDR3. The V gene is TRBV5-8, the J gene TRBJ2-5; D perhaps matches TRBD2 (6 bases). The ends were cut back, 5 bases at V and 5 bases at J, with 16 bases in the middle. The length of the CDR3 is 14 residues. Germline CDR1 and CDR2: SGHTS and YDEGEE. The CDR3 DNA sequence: TGTGCCAGCAGTTTCACCGGGACTCAGGAGACCCAGTACTTC. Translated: CASSFTGTQETQYF.

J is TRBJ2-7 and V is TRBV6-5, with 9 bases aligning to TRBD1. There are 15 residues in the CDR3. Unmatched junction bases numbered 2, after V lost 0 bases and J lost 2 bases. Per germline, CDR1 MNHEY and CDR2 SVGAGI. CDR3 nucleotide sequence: TGTGCCAGCAGTTACTCGGGGACAGGGACCTACGAGCAGTACTTC. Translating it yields CASSYSGTGTYEQYF.

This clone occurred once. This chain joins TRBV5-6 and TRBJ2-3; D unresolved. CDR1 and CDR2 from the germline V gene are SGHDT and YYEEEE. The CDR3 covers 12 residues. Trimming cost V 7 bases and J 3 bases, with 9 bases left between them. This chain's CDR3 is CASGGRTDTQYF. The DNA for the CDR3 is TGTGCCAGCGGCGGACGTACAGATACGCAGTATTTT. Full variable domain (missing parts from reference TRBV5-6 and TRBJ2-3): DAGVTQSPTHLIKTRGQQVTLRCSPKSGHDTVSWYQQALGQGPQFIFQYYEEEERQRGNFPDRFSGHQFPNYSSELNVNALLLGDSALYLCASGGRTDTQYFGPGTRLTVL.

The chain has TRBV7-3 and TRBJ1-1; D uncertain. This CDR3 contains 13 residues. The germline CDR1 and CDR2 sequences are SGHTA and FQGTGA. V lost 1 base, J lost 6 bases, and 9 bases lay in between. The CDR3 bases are TGTGCCAGCAGCTTAATTAGAGAGGCTGAAGCTTTCTTT. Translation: CASSLIREAEAFF.

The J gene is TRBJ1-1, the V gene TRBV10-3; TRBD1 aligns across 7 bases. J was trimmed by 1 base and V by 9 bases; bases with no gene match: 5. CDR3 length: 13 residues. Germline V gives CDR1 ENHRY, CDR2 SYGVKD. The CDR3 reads CAMRDSSNTEAFF. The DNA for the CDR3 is TGTGCCATGAGGGACAGTTCGAACACTGAAGCTTTCTTT.

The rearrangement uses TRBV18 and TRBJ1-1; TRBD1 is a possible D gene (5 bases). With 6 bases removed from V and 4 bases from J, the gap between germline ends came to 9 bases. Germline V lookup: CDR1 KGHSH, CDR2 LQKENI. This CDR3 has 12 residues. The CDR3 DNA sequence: TGTGCCAGCTCCGGTGGGGGCACTGAAGCTTTCTTT. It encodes CASSGGGTEAFF. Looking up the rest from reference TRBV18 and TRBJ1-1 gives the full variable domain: NAGVMQNPRHLVRRRGQEARLRCSPMKGHSHVYWYRQLPEEGLKFMVYLQKENIIDESGMPKERFSAEFPKEGPSILRIQQVVRGDSAAYFCASSGGGTEAFFGQGTRLTVV.

CDR3 bases: TGTGCCATTAGCGGGGTGGACTCTGGGGCCAACGTCCTGACTTTC. Amino acid sequence: CAISGVDSGANVLTF. The rearrangement joins TRBV6-6 to TRBJ2-6; 8 bases match TRBD2. V dropped 10 bases and J dropped 0; count of bases not matched to a gene: 5. Germline V gives CDR1 MNHNY, CDR2 SVGAGI (reference sequence). This CDR3 comprises 15 residues.

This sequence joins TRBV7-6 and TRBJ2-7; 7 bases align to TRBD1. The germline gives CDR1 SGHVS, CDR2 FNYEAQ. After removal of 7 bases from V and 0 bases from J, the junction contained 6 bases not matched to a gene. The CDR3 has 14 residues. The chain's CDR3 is CASTQGDHSYEQYF. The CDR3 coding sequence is TGTGCCAGCACCCAGGGGGATCACTCCTACGAGCAGTACTTC.

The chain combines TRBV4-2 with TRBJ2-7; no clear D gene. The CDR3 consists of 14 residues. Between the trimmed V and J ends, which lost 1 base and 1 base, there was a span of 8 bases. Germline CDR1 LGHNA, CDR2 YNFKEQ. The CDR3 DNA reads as TGTGCCAGCAGCCAAGTGCGCGGTTCCTACGAGCAGTACTTC. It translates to CASSQVRGSYEQYF.

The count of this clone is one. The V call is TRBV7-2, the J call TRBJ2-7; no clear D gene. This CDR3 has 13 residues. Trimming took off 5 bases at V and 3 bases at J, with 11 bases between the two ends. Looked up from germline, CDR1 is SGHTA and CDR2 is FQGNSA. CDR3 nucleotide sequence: TGTGCCAGCAGCCTTCACATCGGCTACGAGCAGTACTTC. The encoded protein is CASSLHIGYEQYF.